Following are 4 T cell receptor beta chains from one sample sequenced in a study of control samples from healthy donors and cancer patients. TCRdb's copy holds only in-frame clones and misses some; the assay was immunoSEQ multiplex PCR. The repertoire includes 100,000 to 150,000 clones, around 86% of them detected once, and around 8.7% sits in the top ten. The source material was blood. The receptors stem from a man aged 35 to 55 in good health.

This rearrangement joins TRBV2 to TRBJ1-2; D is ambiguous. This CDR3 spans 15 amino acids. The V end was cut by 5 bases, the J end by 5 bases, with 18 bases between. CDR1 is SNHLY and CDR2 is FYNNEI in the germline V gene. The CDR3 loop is CASSLRAPEVYGYTF. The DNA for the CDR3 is TGTGCCAGCAGTCTACGAGCCCCGGAGGTATATGGCTACACCTTC.

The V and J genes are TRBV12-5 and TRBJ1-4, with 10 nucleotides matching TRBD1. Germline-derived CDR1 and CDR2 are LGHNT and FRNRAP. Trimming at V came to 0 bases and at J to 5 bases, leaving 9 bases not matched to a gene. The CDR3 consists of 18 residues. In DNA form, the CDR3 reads TGTGCTAGTGGTTTGGTAGGCCCTCCGGGACAGGGGAATGAAAAACTGTTTTTT. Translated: CASGLVGPPGQGNEKLFF.

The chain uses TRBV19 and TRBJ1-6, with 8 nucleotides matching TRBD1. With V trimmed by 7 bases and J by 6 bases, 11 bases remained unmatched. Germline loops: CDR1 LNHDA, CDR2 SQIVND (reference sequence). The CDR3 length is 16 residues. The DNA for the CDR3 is TGTGCCAGTACCCGACAGGGGACCTATAGTAATTCACCCCTCCACTTT. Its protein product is CASTRQGTYSNSPLHF.

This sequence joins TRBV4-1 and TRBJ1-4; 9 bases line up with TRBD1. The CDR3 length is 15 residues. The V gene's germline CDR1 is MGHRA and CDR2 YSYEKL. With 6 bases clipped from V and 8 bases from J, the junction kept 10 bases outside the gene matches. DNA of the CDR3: TGCGCCAGCAGTTCCTTTGGGACAGGGCAAGAAAAACTGTTTTTT. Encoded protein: CASSSFGTGQEKLFF.